One sample yielded the 16 T cell receptor beta chains listed below, sequenced in a study of cytomegalovirus exposure and HLA in healthy donors. A multiplex PCR was run with 60 Vbeta primers and 13 Jbeta primers. The repertoire was sequenced with immunoSEQ multiplex PCR; TCRdb's copy has only in-frame clones and lacks some. Of more than 130,000 clones listed, about 80% are singletons. The sequencing input was PBMCs. These receptor sequences come from a man aged 35 to 55 in good health and CMV-seropositive.

This rearrangement joins TRBV5-1 to TRBJ1-2; D not certain. This CDR3 is built from 13 residues. The ends were cut back, 3 bases at V and 1 base at J, with 7 bases in the middle. Germline CDR1 reads SGHRS; CDR2 reads YFSETQ. The CDR3 DNA follows: TGCGCCAGCAGCTGGCGGGTTAACTATGGCTACACCTTC. Translating it yields CASSWRVNYGYTF.

The chain uses TRBV2 and TRBJ1-1; 8 bases are a match to TRBD1. The CDR3 totals 15 residues. V was pared by 6 bases and J by 2 bases, with 8 bases of the junction left unmatched. Germline assignment: CDR1 SNHLY and CDR2 FYNNEI. In nucleotides, the CDR3 is TGTGCCAGCAGGGTACAGGGGGGGGAAAACACTGAAGCTTTCTTT. Translating it yields CASRVQGGENTEAFF.

The rearrangement joins TRBV19 to TRBJ1-5; a possible D gene is TRBD1 (5 bases). The CDR3 loop spans 17 amino acids. CDR1 and CDR2 (germline): LNHDA, SQIVND (reference sequence). V lost 5 bases to trimming and J lost 0 bases, with 17 bases between them. Written as DNA, the CDR3 is TGTGCCAGTAGTTCCGGGACGAAGGGAGGTAGCAATCAGCCCCAGCATTTT. Protein: CASSSGTKGGSNQPQHF.

V is TRBV6-5 and J is TRBJ1-5; 8 bases are a match to TRBD1. Germline V lookup: CDR1 MNHEY, CDR2 SVGAGI. CDR3 length: 14 residues. Trimming at V came to 8 bases and at J to 7 bases, leaving 10 bases not matched to a gene. The CDR3 loop reads CASQGTGDHQPQHF. The CDR3 DNA sequence: TGTGCCAGCCAGGGGACAGGTGATCACCAGCCCCAGCATTTT.

In its sample, this clone was seen once. The chain combines TRBV29-1 with TRBJ2-7; tentative D call: TRBD2 (6 bases). Per the germline V gene, CDR1 is SQVTM and CDR2 is ANQGSEA. Trimming removed 4 bases at V and 3 bases at J, with 10 bases between. CDR3 length: 12 residues. CDR3 nucleotides: TGCAGCGTTGTGTCGGAGGGCTACGAGCAGTACTTC. It translates to CSVVSEGYEQYF.

The chain is built from TRBV9 and TRBJ1-3, with D unclear. V was pared by 0 bases and J by 4 bases, with 14 bases between. This CDR3 has 16 residues. Germline assignment: CDR1 SGDLS and CDR2 YYNGEE. This CDR3 is CASSVGVGADGNTIYF. For the CDR3, the DNA is TGTGCCAGCAGCGTAGGGGTAGGAGCAGACGGAAACACCATATATTTT.

In its sample, this clone was seen a few times. The chain recombines TRBV6-6 with TRBJ1-1, with TRBD1 identical over 7 bases. Trimming removed 11 bases from V and 0 bases from J; junction bases left unmatched: 6. The germline gives CDR1 MNHNY, CDR2 SVGAGI (reference sequence). The CDR3 is made up of 13 amino acids. CDR3 in DNA: TGTGCCGGCGGACAGGCGGTGAACACTGAAGCTTTCTTT. Encoded protein: CAGGQAVNTEAFF.

This chain uses TRBV7-3 with TRBJ2-2; D is ambiguous. Trimming removed 3 bases from V and 1 base from J, with 3 bases in between. CDR1 and CDR2 (germline): SGHTA, FQGTGA. The length of the CDR3 is 13 residues. DNA of the CDR3: TGTGCCAGCAGCTTTCGGAACACCGGGGAGCTGTTTTTT. This sequence encodes CASSFRNTGELFF.

The V call is TRBV30, the J call TRBJ1-5, with TRBD1 identical over 9 bases. This CDR3 is 14 amino acids long. Per the germline V gene, CDR1 is GTSNPN and CDR2 is SVGIG (reference sequence). With 2 bases clipped from V and 5 bases from J, the junction kept 4 bases outside the gene matches. CDR3 bases: TGTGCCTGGAGTCCGGGACAGGGCGATCAGCCCCAGCATTTT. This encodes CAWSPGQGDQPQHF.

This rearrangement joins TRBV19 to TRBJ2-1; TRBD2 matches at 13 bases. The germline CDR1 and CDR2 sequences are LNHDA and SQIVND (reference sequence). With 6 bases clipped from V and 9 bases from J, the junction kept 5 bases outside the gene matches. The CDR3 length is 14 residues. CDR3 protein: CASRDGLAGAEQFF. The CDR3 DNA sequence: TGTGCCAGTAGGGACGGACTAGCGGGAGCTGAGCAGTTCTTC.

The chain carries TRBV15 and TRBJ1-1; 8 bases agree with TRBD1. V lost 4 bases to trimming and J lost 11 bases; unmatched junction nucleotides: 12. CDR3 length: 14 amino acids. Per the germline V gene, CDR1 is LNHNV and CDR2 is YYDKDF (reference sequence). The CDR3 spells CATSTRQGRSNAFF. In DNA form, the CDR3 reads TGTGCCACCAGCACTCGACAGGGGAGGTCGAATGCTTTCTTT.

The chain carries TRBV5-5 and TRBJ2-7, with 7 bases identical to TRBD1. The CDR3 contains 15 residues. Trimming cost V 3 bases and J 0 bases; bases outside gene matches: 6. From germline, CDR1 is SGHKS and CDR2 YYEKEE (reference sequence). The chain's CDR3 is CASSSDRASSYEQYF. CDR3 DNA sequence: TGTGCCAGCAGCTCTGACAGGGCGAGCTCCTACGAGCAGTACTTC.

The chain combines TRBV29-1 with TRBJ2-7; D gene unclear. The V gene lost 0 bases and the J gene lost 6 bases, with 12 bases spanning the gap. Germline CDR1 reads SQVTM; CDR2 reads ANQGSEA. This CDR3 contains 13 residues. CDR3 sequence reads: CSVEDLPGTEQYF. The DNA for the CDR3 is TGCAGCGTTGAAGATCTTCCGGGTACCGAGCAGTACTTC.

The gene calls are TRBV19 and TRBJ1-1; no clear D gene. In germline, CDR1 is LNHDA, CDR2 SQIVND (reference sequence). The CDR3 runs 13 residues. This CDR3 is CASGRGQNTEAFF. CDR3 nucleotide sequence: TGTGCTTCAGGTCGGGGTCAGAACACTGAAGCTTTCTTT.

V and J are TRBV2 and TRBJ2-1; D remains unclear. Germline CDR1 is SNHLY and CDR2 is FYNNEI. Trimming removed 6 bases at V and 6 bases at J, with 3 bases between. This CDR3 region has 10 residues. Here the CDR3 DNA reads TGTGCCAGCAGCGGCAATGAGCAGTTCTTC. Translating gives CASSGNEQFF.

This sequence joins TRBV10-3 and TRBJ2-7; TRBD2 matches at 7 bases. Germline-derived CDR1 and CDR2 are ENHRY and SYGVKD. The CDR3 length is 19 residues. With 0 bases clipped from V and 4 bases from J, the junction kept 18 bases outside the gene matches. The CDR3 bases are TGTGCCATCAGTGAGTCACCCCCTTCGTTGAGCGGGGTAAGGTACGAGCAGTACTTC. Its protein is CAISESPPSLSGVRYEQYF.